This TCR beta chain was obtained from a study of blood T cell repertoires in COVID-19. Study-level background: Whether acute or convalescent, the COVID-19 samples came from the United States, Italy and Spain.

TCRdb keeps only in-frame clones here, not all; method: immunoSEQ multiplex PCR. The table includes roughly 80,000 clones, about 83% detected once. The receptor's source is an elderly woman with active or convalescent COVID-19. The specimen sequenced was peripheral blood.

The CDR3 is CATSRVDTTDTQYF. The CDR3, as DNA: TGTGCCACCAGCAGAGTCGACACCACAGATACGCAGTATTTT. The rearrangement uses TRBV15 and TRBJ2-3; D call uncertain. The germline V and J ends were trimmed by 1 base and 2 bases, with 7 bases remaining between them. The germline V gene has CDR1 LNHNV and CDR2 YYDKDF (reference sequence). The CDR3 sequence is 14 residues long. Full variable domain (missing parts from reference TRBV15 and TRBJ2-3): DAMVIQNPRYQVTQFGKPVTLSCSQTLNHNVMYWYQQKSSQAPKLLFHYYDKDFNNEADTPDNFQSRRPNTSFCFLDIRSPGLGDTAMYLCATSRVDTTDTQYFGPGTRLTVL.